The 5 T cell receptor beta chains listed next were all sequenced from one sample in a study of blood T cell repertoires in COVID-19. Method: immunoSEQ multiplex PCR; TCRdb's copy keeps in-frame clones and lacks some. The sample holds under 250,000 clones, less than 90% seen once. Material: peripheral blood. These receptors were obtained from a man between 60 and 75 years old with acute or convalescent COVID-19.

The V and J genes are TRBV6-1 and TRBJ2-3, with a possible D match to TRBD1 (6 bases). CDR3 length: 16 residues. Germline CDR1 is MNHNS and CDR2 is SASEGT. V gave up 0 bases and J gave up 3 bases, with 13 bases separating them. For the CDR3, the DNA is TGTGCCAGCAGTGAAGCGGCAGGGGTAGGGACAGATACGCAGTATTTT. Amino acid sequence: CASSEAAGVGTDTQYF.

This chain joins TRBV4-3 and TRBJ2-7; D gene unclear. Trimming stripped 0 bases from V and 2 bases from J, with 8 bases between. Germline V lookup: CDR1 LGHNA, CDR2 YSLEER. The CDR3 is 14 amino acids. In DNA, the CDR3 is TGCGCCAGCAGCCAAGATCAAGCACCCTACGAGCAGTACTTC. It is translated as CASSQDQAPYEQYF.

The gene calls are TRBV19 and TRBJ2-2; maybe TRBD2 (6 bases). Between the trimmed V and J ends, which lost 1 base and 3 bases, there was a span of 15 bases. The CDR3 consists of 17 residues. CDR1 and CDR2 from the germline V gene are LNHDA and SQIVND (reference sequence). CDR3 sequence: CASSIVGYQRDTGELFF. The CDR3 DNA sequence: TGTGCCAGTAGTATAGTGGGGTATCAGCGGGACACCGGGGAGCTGTTTTTT.

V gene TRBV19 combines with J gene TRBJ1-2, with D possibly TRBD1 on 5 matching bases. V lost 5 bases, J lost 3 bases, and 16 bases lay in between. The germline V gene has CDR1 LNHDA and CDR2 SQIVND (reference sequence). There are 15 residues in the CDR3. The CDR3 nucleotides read TGTGCCAGTAGTCCTCGACAGCGCAAGGACTATGGCTACACCTTC. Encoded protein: CASSPRQRKDYGYTF.

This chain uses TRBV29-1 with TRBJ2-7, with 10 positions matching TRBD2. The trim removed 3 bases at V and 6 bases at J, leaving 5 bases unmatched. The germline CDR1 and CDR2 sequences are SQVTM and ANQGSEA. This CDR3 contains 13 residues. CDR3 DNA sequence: TGCAGCGTTGACGTAGCGGGGGGCTCCGAGCAGTACTTC. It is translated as CSVDVAGGSEQYF.